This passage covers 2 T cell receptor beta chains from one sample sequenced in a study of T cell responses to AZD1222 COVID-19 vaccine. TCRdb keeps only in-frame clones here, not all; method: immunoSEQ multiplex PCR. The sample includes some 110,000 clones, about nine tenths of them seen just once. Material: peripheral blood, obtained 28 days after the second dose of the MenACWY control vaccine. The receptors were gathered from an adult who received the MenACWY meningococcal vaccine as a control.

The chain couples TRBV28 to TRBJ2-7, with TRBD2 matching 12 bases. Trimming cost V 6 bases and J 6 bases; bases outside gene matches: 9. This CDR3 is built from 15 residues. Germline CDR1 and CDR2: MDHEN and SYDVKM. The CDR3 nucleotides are TGTGCCAGCAGCTCCCGGACTAGCGGGGTCGGCGAGCAGTACTTC. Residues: CASSSRTSGVGEQYF.

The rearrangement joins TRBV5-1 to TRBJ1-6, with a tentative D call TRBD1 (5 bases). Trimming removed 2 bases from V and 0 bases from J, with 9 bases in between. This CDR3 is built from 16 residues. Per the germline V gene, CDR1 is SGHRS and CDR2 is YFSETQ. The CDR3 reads CASSFQGSSYNSPLHF. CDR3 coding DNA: TGCGCCAGCAGCTTCCAGGGCAGCTCCTATAATTCACCCCTCCACTTT.